This TCR beta chain was obtained from a study of PD-1 blockade in classical Hodgkin lymphoma. The CDR3 totals 15 residues. From germline, CDR1 is MRHNA and CDR2 SNTAGT. The V and J ends lost 2 bases and 3 bases, in that order; junction bases with no gene match: 3. Study-wide points: Relapsed/refractory patients reportedly had lower baseline diversity than newly diagnosed patients.

This table comes from immunoSEQ multiplex PCR, and its TCRdb copy is limited to in-frame clones, with some not included. The table includes 43,000 or so clones, 88% detected once. All trial patients relapsed after autologous stem cell transplantation. Notes on this clone: Its antigen is unknown.

The specimen was peripheral blood mononuclear cells (PBMCs), collected at baseline. The sequence was collected from a human donor with classical Hodgkin lymphoma. The rearrangement uses TRBV6-4 and TRBJ2-1; TRBD2 matches at 8 bases. As DNA, the CDR3 is TGTGCCAGCAGTGACACTGGGACTAGCTACAATGAGCAGTTCTTC. Encoded protein: CASSDTGTSYNEQFF.